The 25 T cell receptor beta chains below were found in one sample sequenced in a study of T cell responses to AZD1222 COVID-19 vaccine. Sequencing was performed with immunoSEQ multiplex PCR; in TCRdb, only in-frame clones are kept and a portion is missing. The sample consists of about 64,000 clones, 75% to 95% of them appearing once. Sequenced material: peripheral blood, taken 28 days after the second dose of the MenACWY control vaccine. These receptors were obtained from an adult who received the MenACWY meningococcal vaccine as a control.

V is TRBV19 and J is TRBJ2-2; 8 positions agree with TRBD1. Germline V gene lookup returns CDR1 LNHDA and CDR2 SQIVND (reference sequence). V trimming: 3 bases; J trimming: 6 bases; junction bases outside the gene matches: 12. This CDR3 spans 17 amino acids. The CDR3 protein is CASSIPKAGGDPGELFF. CDR3 bases: TGTGCCAGTAGTATTCCCAAGGCAGGGGGCGATCCCGGGGAGCTGTTTTTT.

This clone appeared a single time. This rearrangement joins TRBV11-3 to TRBJ2-3, with D hard to call. This CDR3 is built from 13 residues. Germline-derived CDR1 and CDR2 are SGHNT and YENEEA. Trimming pared 5 bases from V and 4 bases from J, leaving 10 bases between. CDR3 loop: CASSDIVSDTQYF. The CDR3 DNA follows: TGTGCCAGCAGCGATATAGTATCAGATACGCAGTATTTT.

This chain uses TRBV19 with TRBJ2-1, with 10 positions matching TRBD2. CDR1 is LNHDA, CDR2 SQIVND, per germline (reference sequence). The CDR3 runs to 15 residues. The V gene end was trimmed by 4 bases and the J gene end by 4 bases; junction bases not matched to a gene: 4. The CDR3 DNA sequence: TGTGCCAGTAGTACCGGGACTAGCGTGTACAATGAGCAGTTCTTC. Amino acid sequence: CASSTGTSVYNEQFF.

This chain links TRBV7-6 with TRBJ2-7; 10 nucleotides align to TRBD2. The CDR3 sequence is 16 residues long. CDR1 is SGHVS, CDR2 FNYEAQ, per germline. The J segment lost 3 bases and the V segment lost 1 base, leaving 6 bases of the junction unmatched. DNA for the CDR3: TGTGCCAGCAGCTTAGGGCTAGCGGGAGCCAACTACGAGCAGTACTTC. Protein sequence: CASSLGLAGANYEQYF.

J is TRBJ2-7 and V is TRBV6-5, with TRBD1 matching 7 bases. With 6 bases clipped from V and 4 bases from J, the junction kept 9 bases outside the gene matches. CDR1 is MNHEY and CDR2 is SVGAGI in the germline V gene. CDR3 length: 14 amino acids. The CDR3 bases are TGTGCCAGCAGCTCCCTGACAGGGCCTTACGAGCAGTACTTC. Its protein is CASSSLTGPYEQYF.

The chain is built from TRBV10-3 and TRBJ1-2, with D hard to call. Looked up from germline, CDR1 is ENHRY and CDR2 is SYGVKD. The CDR3 is 12 amino acids. V lost 0 bases, J lost 4 bases, and 3 bases lay in between. CDR3: CAISESVYGYTF. DNA for the CDR3: TGTGCCATCAGTGAGTCGGTCTATGGCTACACCTTC.

The rearrangement uses TRBV9 and TRBJ2-5, with D unclear. The germline V and J ends were trimmed by 0 bases and 4 bases, with 4 bases remaining between them. This CDR3 spans 12 amino acids. Germline-derived CDR1 and CDR2 are SGDLS and YYNGEE. This chain's CDR3 is CASSVVIETQYF. CDR3 bases: TGTGCCAGCAGCGTAGTGATAGAGACCCAGTACTTC.

V gene TRBV28 combines with J gene TRBJ1-3; perhaps TRBD1 as D (5 bases). CDR3 length: 15 amino acids. Trimming pared 5 bases from V and 0 bases from J, leaving 11 bases between. The germline gives CDR1 MDHEN, CDR2 SYDVKM. In DNA, the CDR3 is TGTGCCAGCAGTGGGGGGACCGCCTCTGGAAACACCATATATTTT. This sequence encodes CASSGGTASGNTIYF.

This clone was seen a single time. This CDR3 is CASETGKTEAFF. Written as DNA, the CDR3 is TGCGCCAGCGAGACAGGGAAGACTGAAGCTTTCTTT. The V gene is TRBV23-1, the J gene TRBJ1-1, with 7 bases identical to TRBD1. TRBV23-1 is assigned to the ORF class and has an uncertain function. Unmatched junction bases numbered 5, after V lost 8 bases and J lost 5 bases. This CDR3 contains 12 residues.

The chain links TRBV9 to TRBJ2-7; 10 bases fit TRBD2. The CDR3 covers 14 residues. Germline CDR1 and CDR2: SGDLS and YYNGEE. J gave up 0 bases and V 3 bases, and 0 bases lay outside the gene matches. The CDR3 DNA follows: TGTGCCAGCAGCGGACTAGCGGGCTCCTACGAGCAGTACTTC. Translation: CASSGLAGSYEQYF.

This clone was observed once. This sequence joins TRBV18 and TRBJ2-1; 12 positions agree with TRBD2. CDR3 length equals 16 residues. After removal of 0 bases from V and 7 bases from J, the junction contained 4 bases not matched to a gene. Germline loops: CDR1 KGHSH, CDR2 LQKENI. For the CDR3, the DNA is TGTGCCAGCTCACCACCGTCTAGCGGGAGGGGGAATGAGCAGTTCTTC. Protein product: CASSPPSSGRGNEQFF.

The rearrangement links TRBV10-2 to TRBJ1-5, with TRBD1 as a possible D gene (5 bases). The CDR3 covers 12 residues. Germline CDR1 is WSHSY and CDR2 is SAAADI. V lost 9 bases to trimming and J lost 1 base, with 7 bases between them. This CDR3 is CASRDSNQPQHF. The CDR3 DNA sequence: TGCGCCAGTCGGGACAGCAATCAGCCCCAGCATTTT.

This clone was seen only a few times. The chain uses TRBV27 and TRBJ2-1, with D uncertain. The CDR3 spans 15 residues. Trimming removed 7 bases from V and 3 bases from J, with 16 bases in between. Germline loops: CDR1 MNHEY, CDR2 SMNVEV (reference sequence). The CDR3 loop reads CASTDLTPDYNEQFF. The CDR3 nucleotides read TGTGCCAGCACTGATCTGACTCCCGACTACAATGAGCAGTTCTTC.

This chain connects TRBV28 to TRBJ2-6; D remains ambiguous. This CDR3 contains 16 residues. Germline V lookup: CDR1 MDHEN, CDR2 SYDVKM. V lost 8 bases and J 0 bases, leaving 14 bases between the germline ends. The CDR3 is CASGSLEISGANVLTF. The CDR3 DNA sequence: TGTGCCAGCGGATCCCTGGAGATCTCTGGGGCCAACGTCCTGACTTTC.

The CDR3 DNA follows: TGTGCCAGCAGCTTGGGAGGGGCAGGGACGGGCGGGCAGTATTTT. Its translation is CASSLGGAGTGGQYF. The V gene is TRBV5-5, the J gene TRBJ2-3; either TRBD1 or TRBD2 may fit D (5 bases each). V was cut by 0 bases and J by 11 bases, with 19 bases left in between. This CDR3 is built from 15 residues. Germline CDR1 is SGHKS and CDR2 is YYEKEE (reference sequence).

The rearrangement uses TRBV4-1 and TRBJ2-7; 8 bases map to TRBD2. This CDR3 contains 15 residues. Germline V gives CDR1 MGHRA, CDR2 YSYEKL. V shed 1 base, J shed 7 bases, and the junction held 9 bases outside the gene matches. In DNA, the CDR3 is TGCGCCAGCAGCCAAGGGGCTAGCGGGTACCGTGAGCAGTACTTC. It codes for CASSQGASGYREQYF.

This clone was detected a few times. This chain links TRBV24-1 with TRBJ1-5; perhaps TRBD1 as D (5 bases). Germline V gene data show CDR1 as KGHDR and CDR2 as SFDVKD. The V gene lost 9 bases and the J gene lost 0 bases, with 11 bases spanning the gap. The CDR3 sequence is 14 residues long. CDR3 DNA: TGTGCCACCTTGACAGACCATAGCAATCAGCCCCAGCATTTT. Translating gives CATLTDHSNQPQHF.

V is TRBV28 and J is TRBJ2-7; D is uncertain. The ends were cut back, 6 bases at V and 7 bases at J, with 13 bases in the middle. This CDR3 is built from 12 residues. Germline CDR1 is MDHEN and CDR2 is SYDVKM. The CDR3 protein is CASRYPPWEQYF. CDR3 bases: TGTGCCAGCAGATACCCCCCCTGGGAGCAGTACTTC.

This clone was found once. The chain employs TRBV15 and TRBJ2-1; 8 nucleotides agree with TRBD2. J was trimmed by 7 bases and V by 4 bases; bases with no gene match: 9. CDR3 length: 15 residues. CDR1 is LNHNV, CDR2 YYDKDF, per germline (reference sequence). The CDR3 region has the DNA TGTGCCACCAGCACAGCCTCGGGAGGGATGAATGAGCAGTTCTTC. Translation gives CATSTASGGMNEQFF. Full variable domain (remainder filled in from reference TRBV15 and TRBJ2-1): DAMVIQNPRYQVTQFGKPVTLSCSQTLNHNVMYWYQQKSSQAPKLLFHYYDKDFNNEADTPDNFQSRRPNTSFCFLDIRSPGLGDTAMYLCATSTASGGMNEQFFGPGTRLTVL.

The CDR3 protein is CASSKGGGRVNSPLHF. In nucleotides, the CDR3 is TGTGCCAGCAGCAAGGGCGGGGGGCGCGTAAATTCACCCCTCCACTTT. The chain uses TRBV21-1 and TRBJ1-6. TRBV21-1 is recorded as a pseudogene. CDR3 size: 16 residues.

The chain joins TRBV10-3 to TRBJ2-3, with 8 positions matching TRBD1. The CDR3 consists of 20 residues. The V gene end was trimmed by 3 bases and the J gene end by 2 bases; junction bases not matched to a gene: 19. Germline V gene data show CDR1 as ENHRY and CDR2 as SYGVKD. The CDR3 here is CAISDGQGRPDYAITDTQYF. CDR3 in DNA: TGTGCCATCAGTGACGGACAGGGCCGCCCTGACTACGCGATCACAGATACGCAGTATTTT.

The gene calls are TRBV12-3 or TRBV12-4 and TRBJ1-2, with TRBD1 as a possible D gene (6 bases). This CDR3 is 12 amino acids long. Trimming removed 6 bases from V and 1 base from J, with 6 bases in between. The CDR3 DNA sequence: TGTGCCAGCAGGGACAGTAACTATGGCTACACCTTC. It translates to CASRDSNYGYTF.

This chain links TRBV4-3 with TRBJ1-5; D is ambiguous. Per the germline V gene, CDR1 is LGHNA and CDR2 is YSLEER. V shed 4 bases and J shed 7 bases, with 14 bases lying between them. The CDR3 spans 14 residues. The CDR3 spells CASSPGGSAQPQHF. DNA of the CDR3: TGCGCCAGCAGCCCCGGAGGGTCAGCACAGCCCCAGCATTTT.

The chain employs TRBV5-6 and TRBJ1-5; tentatively, D is TRBD1 (6 bases). Germline V gene data show CDR1 as SGHDT and CDR2 as YYEEEE. V lost 8 bases and J 7 bases, leaving 22 bases between the germline ends. The CDR3 runs 15 residues. The CDR3 DNA sequence: TGTGCCAGTCACATCTACAGGGAGGGGAGACAGCCCCAGCATTTT. The encoded protein is CASHIYREGRQPQHF.

The CDR3 coding sequence is TGTGCCAGCAGTGGCGTGCTAGATACGCAGTATTTT. As protein: CASSGVLDTQYF. J is TRBJ2-3 and V is TRBV6-2 or TRBV6-3; unclear D gene. Between the trimmed V and J ends, which lost 5 bases and 5 bases, there was a span of 8 bases. The V gene's germline CDR1 is MNHEY and CDR2 SVGEGT. CDR3 length: 12 residues.